The 30 T cell receptor beta chains below all came from one sample that was sequenced in a study of blood T cell repertoires in COVID-19 (dated by TCRdb to 2018 to 2020). Receptor libraries were prepared by the immunoSEQ multiplex PCR assay. TCRdb stores this immuneACCESS table with in-frame sequences only. Part of the clones is absent; in the studies checked, under half of the shortfall reflects unresolved V genes, and no reason is known for the rest. A total of approximately 96,000 clones appear in this sample, over 75% of them only once. Roughly a tenth of the sample is in the top ten clones. Sequenced input: peripheral blood. The receptor source for this set is an elderly woman with acute or convalescent COVID-19.

The chain combines TRBV2 with TRBJ2-5; D is perhaps TRBD1 (5 bases). Germline values: CDR1 SNHLY, CDR2 FYNNEI. The length of the CDR3 is 13 residues. V lost 4 bases to trimming and J lost 5 bases, with 11 bases between them. Here the CDR3 DNA reads TGTGCCAGCAGTGCCGCCTGGGGCGAGACCCAGTACTTC. Its protein product is CASSAAWGETQYF.

V and J are TRBV4-2 and TRBJ1-4; the D gene is possibly TRBD1 (5 bases). Germline CDR1 LGHNA, CDR2 YNFKEQ. V was clipped by 2 bases and J by 5 bases, with 24 bases between them. This CDR3 contains 19 residues. CDR3 sequence: CASSQSINKARAFNEKLFF. The CDR3 bases are TGTGCCAGCAGCCAATCAATAAACAAGGCCAGGGCGTTCAATGAAAAACTGTTTTTT.

CDR3 amino acids: CASSQSGGGDSTDTQYF. CDR3 nucleotides: TGCGCCAGCAGTCAATCGGGGGGAGGAGATAGCACAGATACGCAGTATTTT. The genes are TRBV23-1 and TRBJ2-3; maybe TRBD2 (6 bases). TRBV23-1 is marked as an open reading frame, function uncertain. There are 17 residues in the CDR3. The ends were cut back, 0 bases at V and 0 bases at J, with 13 bases in the middle.

This sequence joins TRBV28 and TRBJ1-1; no clear D gene. Trimming cost V 3 bases and J 0 bases, with 5 bases left between them. The CDR3 is 13 residues long. CDR1 and CDR2 from the germline V gene are MDHEN and SYDVKM. The CDR3 DNA sequence: TGTGCCAGCAGTTTTGAGGTGAACACTGAAGCTTTCTTT. Its protein product is CASSFEVNTEAFF.

This chain connects TRBV7-3 to TRBJ2-2; D is ambiguous. V was clipped by 5 bases and J by 2 bases, with 3 bases between them. The CDR3 loop spans 12 amino acids. Germline V CDR1 and CDR2: SGHTA, FQGTGA. This CDR3 reads CASSLNTGELFF. CDR3 sequence (DNA): TGTGCCAGCAGCCTAAACACCGGGGAGCTGTTTTTT.

This clone was counted once. This chain links TRBV30 with TRBJ1-3, with 9 bases fitting TRBD1. After removal of 0 bases from V and 1 base from J, the junction contained 13 bases not matched to a gene. There are 19 residues in the CDR3. Germline V gene data show CDR1 as GTSNPN and CDR2 as SVGIG (reference sequence). The DNA for the CDR3 is TGTGCCTGGAGTGTAGGCTGGGGACAGGGAAGAGGGTCTGGAAACACCATATATTTT. It yields the protein CAWSVGWGQGRGSGNTIYF. Using reference TRBV30 and TRBJ1-3 for the parts outside the CDR3, the full variable domain is SQTIHQWPATLVQPVGSPLSLECTVEGTSNPNLYWYRQAAGRGLQLLFYSVGIGQISSEVPQNLSASRPQDRQFILSSKKLLLSDSGFYLCAWSVGWGQGRGSGNTIYFGEGSWLTVV.

This chain joins TRBV4-3 and TRBJ2-3; the match to TRBD2 covers 7 bases. This CDR3 comprises 15 residues. From germline, CDR1 is LGHNA and CDR2 YSLEER. Unmatched junction bases numbered 3, after V lost 3 bases and J lost 0 bases. This CDR3 reads CASSQWTSSTDTQYF. DNA of the CDR3: TGCGCCAGCAGCCAGTGGACTAGTAGCACAGATACGCAGTATTTT.

V is TRBV10-2 and J is TRBJ1-3, with TRBD1 matching 7 bases. The CDR3 consists of 14 residues. CDR1 and CDR2 (germline): WSHSY, SAAADI. The trim removed 7 bases at V and 8 bases at J, leaving 11 bases unmatched. The CDR3 region is CASTPDRAGYTIYF. For the CDR3, the DNA is TGCGCCAGCACTCCCGACAGGGCAGGCTACACCATATATTTT.

This chain connects TRBV6-6 to TRBJ1-5; tentatively, D is TRBD1 (5 bases). V shed 7 bases and J shed 2 bases, with 15 bases lying between them. The CDR3 spans 15 residues. Germline values: CDR1 MNHNY, CDR2 SVGAGI (reference sequence). CDR3 protein: CASTNKIGGNQPQHF. The CDR3 DNA is TGTGCCAGCACTAACAAGATAGGGGGCAATCAGCCCCAGCATTTT.

The V call is TRBV19, the J call TRBJ2-7; D unclear. Germline V lookup: CDR1 LNHDA, CDR2 SQIVND (reference sequence). The CDR3 has 14 amino acids. With 5 bases removed from V and 4 bases from J, the gap between germline ends came to 15 bases. The CDR3 bases are TGTGCCAGTAGTGAACGACATGGCTATTACGAGCAGTACGTC. Amino acids: CASSERHGYYEQYV.

J is TRBJ1-1 and V is TRBV11-3; TRBD1 is a possible D gene (6 bases). The V gene lost 2 bases and the J gene lost 6 bases, with 13 bases spanning the gap. CDR3 size: 14 residues. Germline V gives CDR1 SGHNT, CDR2 YENEEA. The CDR3 is CASSLSPGHPEAFF. CDR3 nucleotides: TGTGCCAGCAGCTTATCCCCGGGACACCCTGAAGCTTTCTTT.

The chain recombines TRBV6-2 or TRBV6-3 with TRBJ1-6, with a weak D call TRBD1 (6 bases). Trimming stripped 2 bases from V and 8 bases from J, with 10 bases between. This CDR3 has 14 amino acids. Germline CDR1 reads MNHEY; CDR2 reads SVGEGT. The CDR3 nucleotides are TGTGCCAGCAGTTACACCGGACAGCATTCACCCCTCCACTTT. Protein sequence: CASSYTGQHSPLHF.

This chain uses TRBV5-6 with TRBJ2-5, with 12 positions matching TRBD2. The CDR3 totals 15 residues. After removal of 1 base from V and 3 bases from J, the junction contained 1 base not matched to a gene. In germline, CDR1 is SGHDT, CDR2 YYEEEE. CDR3 coding DNA: TGTGCCAGCAGCTTGACTAGCGGGGGGAAAGAGACCCAGTACTTC. Translating gives CASSLTSGGKETQYF.

The genes are TRBV6-1 and TRBJ1-3, with D maybe TRBD1 (6 bases). The V gene's germline CDR1 is MNHNS and CDR2 SASEGT. This CDR3 contains 16 residues. With 0 bases removed from V and 3 bases from J, the gap between germline ends came to 12 bases. This chain's CDR3 is CASSEALWTVGNTIYF. DNA of the CDR3: TGTGCCAGCAGTGAAGCCCTTTGGACAGTTGGAAACACCATATATTTT.

This clone appeared a single time. The CDR3 is CASRTGMNTEAFF. As DNA, the CDR3 is TGTGCCAGCAGAACAGGGATGAACACTGAAGCTTTCTTT. This sequence joins TRBV6-5 and TRBJ1-1, with a tentative D call TRBD1 (6 bases). Per germline, CDR1 MNHEY and CDR2 SVGAGI. V lost 6 bases and J lost 0, with 8 bases in between. This CDR3 comprises 13 residues.

This clone is a singleton in its sample. This chain links TRBV27 with TRBJ1-6; 11 bases fit TRBD1. V shed 3 bases and J 6 bases; nucleotides not matched to a gene: 4. This CDR3 has 16 residues. From germline, CDR1 is MNHEY and CDR2 SMNVEV (reference sequence). CDR3 sequence: CASSLSGTGGNSPLHF. CDR3 DNA sequence: TGTGCCAGCAGTTTGTCCGGGACAGGGGGTAATTCACCCCTCCACTTT.

This clone is a singleton in its sample. This rearrangement joins TRBV28 to TRBJ1-1, with TRBD1 identical over 9 bases. This CDR3 has 15 residues. Losses at the gene ends were 8 bases for V and 1 base for J; bases not matched to a gene: 8. CDR1 and CDR2 from the germline V gene are MDHEN and SYDVKM. CDR3: CASLPGDRANTEAFF. For the CDR3, the DNA is TGTGCCAGCCTACCTGGGGACAGGGCGAACACTGAAGCTTTCTTT.

The chain recombines TRBV20-1 with TRBJ1-2; the match to TRBD1 covers 7 bases. The CDR3 contains 14 residues. The junction had 13 bases not matched to a gene; V was cut back by 3 bases and J by 9 bases. Germline CDR1 and CDR2: DFQATT and SNEGSKA (reference sequence). CDR3 amino acids: CSASPRAGGTSYTF. CDR3 DNA: TGCAGTGCTAGTCCCCGGGCAGGGGGGACGAGCTACACCTTC.

This rearrangement joins TRBV19 to TRBJ1-2, with TRBD1 matching 9 bases. V gave up 5 bases and J gave up 8 bases; unmatched junction bases: 18. The germline V gene has CDR1 LNHDA and CDR2 SQIVND (reference sequence). This CDR3 contains 17 residues. The CDR3 DNA reads TGTGCCAGTAGTTTACGCCCGAGGGGACAGGGAGTCGGCGGCTACACCTTC. Its translation is CASSLRPRGQGVGGYTF.

The rearrangement joins TRBV18 to TRBJ2-5, with 7 bases identical to TRBD1. CDR1 KGHSH and CDR2 LQKENI come from the germline V gene. Trimming took 5 bases from V and 4 from J; bases not matched to a gene: 1. The CDR3 is made up of 12 amino acids. CDR3 protein: CASSRGRETQYF. Here the CDR3 DNA reads TGTGCCAGCTCAAGGGGGCGAGAGACCCAGTACTTC. Looking up the rest from reference TRBV18 and TRBJ2-5 gives the full variable domain: NAGVMQNPRHLVRRRGQEARLRCSPMKGHSHVYWYRQLPEEGLKFMVYLQKENIIDESGMPKERFSAEFPKEGPSILRIQQVVRGDSAAYFCASSRGRETQYFGPGTRLLVL.

This clone was detected only a few times. The CDR3 loop is CASSPGTGPLYGYTF. CDR3 DNA sequence: TGTGCCAGCAGCCCCGGGACAGGACCTCTCTATGGCTACACCTTC. J is TRBJ1-2 and V is TRBV7-2; 8 bases align to TRBD1. V shed 5 bases, J shed 4 bases, and the junction held 9 bases outside the gene matches. This CDR3 has 15 residues. CDR1 is SGHTA, CDR2 FQGNSA, per germline.

The table lists this clone with a few counts. This same CDR3 is encoded by further DNA sequences in the sample. The chain is built from TRBV5-1 and TRBJ1-1; 9 bases agree with TRBD1. Germline lookup yields CDR1 SGHRS and CDR2 YFSETQ. CDR3 length: 13 amino acids. V shed 5 bases, J shed 1 base, and the junction held 0 bases outside the gene matches. Here the CDR3 reads CASRGQGNTEAFF. The CDR3 DNA reads as TGCGCCAGCAGGGGACAGGGGAACACTGAAGCTTTCTTT.

The chain links TRBV4-3 to TRBJ1-5; perhaps TRBD1 as D (6 bases). Germline V gene sequence: CDR1 LGHNA, CDR2 YSLEER. V was cut by 4 bases and J by 4 bases, with 8 bases left in between. The CDR3 runs to 13 residues. For the CDR3, the DNA is TGCGCCAGCAGCCGGGACAAGAATCAGCCCCAGCATTTT. It yields the protein CASSRDKNQPQHF.

The V and J genes are TRBV19 and TRBJ1-1; the D gene is possibly TRBD1 (6 bases). The CDR3 is made up of 16 amino acids. CDR1 and CDR2 from the germline V gene are LNHDA and SQIVND (reference sequence). Trimming stripped 5 bases from V and 1 base from J, with 17 bases between. Here the CDR3 reads CASSSTQGRRNTEAFF. CDR3 nucleotides: TGTGCCAGTAGTTCGACACAGGGTCGGAGGAACACTGAAGCTTTCTTT.

The gene calls are TRBV2 and TRBJ2-3, with D possibly being TRBD2 (5 bases). Per the germline V gene, CDR1 is SNHLY and CDR2 is FYNNEI. The CDR3 length is 12 residues. Trimming shortened V by 5 bases and J by 4 bases, and 7 bases separated the two germline ends. CDR3 in amino acids: CASSRGSDTQYF. The CDR3 DNA reads as TGTGCCAGCAGTCGGGGATCAGATACGCAGTATTTT.

In its sample, this clone was seen a few times. The genes are TRBV2 and TRBJ1-2; D call uncertain. The V gene lost 6 bases and the J gene lost 7 bases, with 9 bases spanning the gap. From germline, CDR1 is SNHLY and CDR2 FYNNEI. The CDR3 is 11 amino acids. CDR3: CASRIGGGYTF. CDR3 sequence (DNA): TGTGCCAGCAGGATAGGAGGTGGCTACACCTTC.

This clone occurred once. The V call is TRBV2, the J call TRBJ2-5, with 7 nucleotides matching TRBD1. Germline CDR1 SNHLY, CDR2 FYNNEI. With 6 bases clipped from V and 1 base from J, the junction kept 2 bases outside the gene matches. The CDR3 has 13 residues. CDR3 loop: CASRGQVQETQYF. CDR3 DNA: TGTGCCAGCAGAGGACAGGTCCAAGAGACCCAGTACTTC.

About this clone: Other DNA sequences within the sample encode an identical CDR3. The CDR3 DNA reads TGCGCCAGCAGGGGAGGGGACTATGGCTACACCTTC. This encodes CASRGGDYGYTF. J is TRBJ1-2 and V is TRBV5-1, with D tentatively TRBD1 (5 bases). The CDR3 contains 12 residues. Germline V gives CDR1 SGHRS, CDR2 YFSETQ. The germline V and J ends were trimmed by 5 bases and 3 bases, with 8 bases remaining between them.

The chain uses TRBV3-1 (or the pseudogene TRBV3-2) and TRBJ1-1; the D is unclear. Germline CDR1 and CDR2: LGHDT and YNNKEL (reference sequence). With 8 bases removed from V and 4 bases from J, the gap between germline ends came to 11 bases. CDR3 size: 12 residues. CDR3 nucleotides: TGTGCCAGCGAGGGCGGCGGCACTGAAGCTTTCTTT. It is translated as CASEGGGTEAFF.

The genes are TRBV19 and TRBJ1-1; 9 nucleotides align to TRBD1. The CDR3 contains 17 residues. J gave up 4 bases and V 6 bases, and 15 bases lay outside the gene matches. Germline lookup yields CDR1 LNHDA and CDR2 SQIVND (reference sequence). CDR3 nucleotide sequence: TGTGCCAGTAGAGGGGGCACAGGGGGCCTTAGCGTCACTGAAGCTTTCTTT. As protein: CASRGGTGGLSVTEAFF. The full variable domain, completed using reference TRBV19 and TRBJ1-1, is DGGITQSPKYLFRKEGQNVTLSCEQNLNHDAMYWYRQDPGQGLRLIYYSQIVNDFQKGDIAEGYSVSREKKESFPLTVTSAQKNPTAFYLCASRGGTGGLSVTEAFFGQGTRLTVV.